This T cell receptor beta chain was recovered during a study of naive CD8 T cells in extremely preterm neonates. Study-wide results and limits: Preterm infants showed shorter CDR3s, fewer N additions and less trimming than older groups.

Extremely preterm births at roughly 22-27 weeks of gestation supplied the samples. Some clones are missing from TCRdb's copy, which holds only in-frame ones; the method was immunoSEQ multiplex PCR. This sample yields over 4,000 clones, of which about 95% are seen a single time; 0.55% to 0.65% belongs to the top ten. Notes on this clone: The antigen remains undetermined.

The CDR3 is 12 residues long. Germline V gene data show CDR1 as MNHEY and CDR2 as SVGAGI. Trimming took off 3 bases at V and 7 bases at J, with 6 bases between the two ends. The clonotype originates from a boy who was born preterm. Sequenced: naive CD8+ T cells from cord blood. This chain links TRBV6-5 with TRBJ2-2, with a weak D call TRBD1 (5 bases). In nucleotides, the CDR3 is TGTGCCAGCAGTTATAGGGGCGGGGAGCTGTTTTTT. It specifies CASSYRGGELFF.